The clone carrying this TCR beta chain was recorded only once. Its target is not known. The entry originates in a study of chemoradiotherapy in HPV16-positive cancers. Study details: Candidate HPV-specific T-cell clones and common TCR motifs came from functional assays in a couple of HPV16-positive patients. Overall study findings and caveats: In HPV16-positive patients, HPV-responsive T-cell expansion tracked better recurrence-free survival. Only a couple of HPV16-positive patients supplied the functional HPV-specificity definition.

TCRdb's copy holds only in-frame clones and misses some; the assay was immunoSEQ multiplex PCR. This sample has fewer than 40,000 clones, with approximately 73% found just once. Over chemoradiotherapy, repertoires were sampled more than once. The starting material was blood, obtained from a patient who underwent chemoradiotherapy. The receptor comes from a human donor with HPV-associated anogenital cancer.

CDR3 amino acids: CASSQGGGARGSYEQYF. As DNA, the CDR3 is TGCGCCAGCAGCCAAGGAGGGGGGGCCAGGGGATCCTACGAGCAGTACTTC. This sequence joins TRBV4-3 and TRBJ2-7; D possibly corresponds to TRBD2 (7 bases). The CDR3 length is 17 residues. Germline assignment: CDR1 LGHNA and CDR2 YSLEER. V lost 1 base to trimming and J lost 1 base, with 17 bases between them.